This T cell receptor beta chain emerged from a study of blood T cells in healthy people across ages. Germline lookup yields CDR1 PRHDT and CDR2 FYEKMQ (reference sequence). Losses at the gene ends were 2 bases for V and 8 bases for J; bases not matched to a gene: 10. This CDR3 is built from 16 residues. Primed by a sample-barcoded 5' primer and a J-beta primer mix, a second PCR proceeded for roughly 6 to 12 cycles. TCRdb itself ran the 5' RACE reads through MiXCR, one entry per CDR3 protein. The sample holds roughly 1,100,000 distinct CDR3 sequences, almost 25% seen once. This clonotype appeared a few times. This sample also appeared in a second study, on T cells of mothers and their children. That investigation notes: Per 15 ul, 1.5 ug of RNA was used, with all extracted RNA going into cDNA synthesis.

This sequence was found in a girl aged 2 to 9 in good health. The chain links TRBV13 to TRBJ1-4; 8 bases match TRBD1. The specimen sequenced was blood. The CDR3 DNA reads TGTGCCAGCAGCTTATACGGGACAGGATACCACGAAAAACTGTTTTTT. Its translation: CASSLYGTGYHEKLFF. The complete variable domain, with remaining parts taken from reference TRBV13 and TRBJ1-4, reads AAGVIQSPRHLIKEKRETATLKCYPIPRHDTVYWYQQGPGQDPQFLISFYEKMQSDKGSIPDRFSAQQFSDYHSELNMSSLELGDSALYFCASSLYGTGYHEKLFFGSGTQLSVL.